One sample yielded the 24 T cell receptor beta chains listed below, sequenced in a study of blood T cells in healthy people across ages. Primed by a sample-barcoded 5' primer and a J-beta primer mix, a second PCR proceeded for roughly 7 to 12 cycles. Each CDR3 protein is one row after TCRdb ran MiXCR on the 5' RACE reads. The table includes roughly 1,800,000 distinct CDR3 sequences, roughly 49% detected once. Sequencing was done on a sample of blood. Receptors originate from a woman aged 40 to 50 in good health.

This clonotype was detected a few times. V usage is TRBV28 and J usage is TRBJ2-4; 11 nucleotides align to TRBD2. The end of the DNA is better explained by TRBJ2-7, so the J call may be wrong. The CDR3 totals 16 residues. Germline V CDR1 and CDR2: MDHEN, SYDVKM. CDR3 in DNA: TGTGCCAGCAGCTCGGGTCTACTAGCGGGGGTTGACGAGCAGTACTTC. Protein: CASSSGLLAGVDEQYF.

The chain links TRBV5-1 to TRBJ2-3, with a possible D match to TRBD2 (5 bases). This CDR3 has 14 residues. Trimming took 4 bases from V and 2 from J, leaving 11 bases between them. Germline CDR1 SGHRS, CDR2 YFSETQ. In nucleotides, the CDR3 is TGCGCCAGCAGCGAACCGGGGTACACAGATACGCAGTATTTT. Translation: CASSEPGYTDTQYF.

The V and J genes are TRBV7-6 and TRBJ2-7; tentative D call: TRBD1 (6 bases). Germline CDR1 and CDR2: SGHVS and FNYEAQ. V shed 1 base and J shed 0 bases, with 10 bases lying between them. This CDR3 contains 15 residues. CDR3 amino acids: CASSLETGRSYEQYF. CDR3 in DNA: TGTGCCAGCAGCTTAGAGACAGGTCGCTCCTACGAGCAGTACTTC.

This clonotype has more than one count but fewer than ten. The CDR3 protein is CATSRGGAGGSYNEQFF. DNA of the CDR3: TGTGCCACCAGCAGAGGAGGAGCGGGGGGATCATACAATGAGCAGTTCTTC. This chain connects TRBV15 to TRBJ2-1; 9 bases are shared with TRBD2. The germline gives CDR1 LNHNV, CDR2 YYDKDF (reference sequence). V lost 1 base, J lost 4 bases, and 8 bases stayed unmatched. The CDR3 sequence is 17 residues long.

This chain connects TRBV7-2 to TRBJ1-6, with D perhaps matching TRBD1 (5 bases). Trimming stripped 8 bases from V and 0 bases from J, with 11 bases between. The CDR3 extends over 15 amino acids. The germline V gene has CDR1 SGHTA and CDR2 FQGNSA. The CDR3 loop reads CASHSRGSYNSPLHF. The DNA of the CDR3 is TGTGCCAGCCACTCGAGGGGCTCCTATAATTCACCCCTCCACTTT. Complete variable domain (other parts from reference TRBV7-2 and TRBJ1-6): GAGVSQSPSNKVTEKGKDVELRCDPISGHTALYWYRQSLGQGLEFLIYFQGNSAPDKSGLPSDRFSAERTGGSVSTLTIQRTQQEDSAVYLCASHSRGSYNSPLHFGNGTRLTVT.

The chain has TRBV7-8 and TRBJ2-5, with 11 bases lining up with TRBD2. CDR3 length: 17 amino acids. Trimming removed 1 base from V and 11 bases from J; junction bases left unmatched: 15. The germline V gene encodes CDR1 SGHVS and CDR2 FQNEAQ. As DNA, the CDR3 is TGTGCCAGCAGCTTAGAACTAGCGGGGGAGTCCTACAATGAGCAGTACTTC. It yields the protein CASSLELAGESYNEQYF.

The rearrangement links TRBV7-9 to TRBJ2-1; 11 nucleotides agree with TRBD2. The germline gives CDR1 SEHNR, CDR2 FQNEAQ (reference sequence). The ends lost 2 bases at V and 3 bases at J; junction bases unmatched: 9. The CDR3 is 18 amino acids. CDR3 bases: TGTGCCAGCAGCTTACCCTTTTCGCTAGCGGGGGGCTACAATGAGCAGTTCTTC. Its translation: CASSLPFSLAGGYNEQFF. The variable domain in full, completed from reference TRBV7-9 and TRBJ2-1, reads DTGVSQNPRHKITKRGQNVTFRCDPISEHNRLYWYRQTLGQGPEFLTYFQNEAQLEKSRLLSDRFSAERPKGSFSTLEIQRTEQGDSAMYLCASSLPFSLAGGYNEQFFGPGTRLTVL.

This chain joins TRBV12-3 or TRBV12-4 and TRBJ2-3; 10 positions match TRBD2. V lost 2 bases and J lost 10; bases outside the gene matches: 6. CDR3 length: 14 residues. The CDR3 region is CASSLSASGRPQYF. The CDR3 nucleotides are TGTGCCAGCAGTTTATCGGCTAGCGGGAGACCGCAGTATTTT.

The chain couples TRBV12-3 or TRBV12-4 to TRBJ2-6; 8 bases align to TRBD1. V trimming: 1 base; J trimming: 17 bases; junction bases outside the gene matches: 10. This CDR3 has 14 amino acids. CDR3 bases: TGTGCCAGCAGTTTAGGGGACAGGATGGAGGGGTTGACTTTC. Translated: CASSLGDRMEGLTF.

This clonotype was seen many times. The chain employs TRBV20-1 and TRBJ1-2, with D unclear. CDR3 size: 19 residues. Per the germline V gene, CDR1 is DFQATT and CDR2 is SNEGSKA (reference sequence). Trimming left V 0 bases short and J 6 bases short, with 29 bases between. For the CDR3, the DNA is TGCAGTGCTAGAGATCCTTCCCCAATGGCAGCTACGCCTTTGGATGGCTACACCTTC. Protein sequence: CSARDPSPMAATPLDGYTF.

At least ten counts were recorded for this clonotype. The V call is TRBV13, the J call TRBJ2-3; D is tentatively TRBD1 or TRBD2 (6 bases each). The V and J ends lost 5 bases and 0 bases respectively, with 18 bases between them. Germline CDR1 reads PRHDT; CDR2 reads FYEKMQ (reference sequence). CDR3 length equals 17 residues. For the CDR3, the DNA is TGTGCCAGCAGCCCAAAGGGGGTAGCGGAAAGCACAGATACGCAGTATTTT. Translation gives CASSPKGVAESTDTQYF.

V is TRBV4-2 and J is TRBJ2-5, with TRBD2 as a possible D gene (5 bases). TRBJ2-1 matches the DNA end more closely, so the J call is doubtful. Germline CDR1 and CDR2: LGHNA and YNFKEQ. The CDR3 has 13 residues. CDR3 protein: CASSQDLWETQFF. CDR3 bases: TGTGCCAGCAGCCAAGATCTGTGGGAGACCCAGTTCTTC.

The chain recombines TRBV6-5 with TRBJ1-1; D is uncertain. CDR1 MNHEY and CDR2 SVGAGI come from the germline V gene. CDR3 length: 14 residues. The V and J ends lost 0 bases and 4 bases respectively, with 9 bases between them. The CDR3, as DNA: TGTGCCAGCAGTTACTCGAGGGCGGGCACTGAAGCTTTCTTT. Translation: CASSYSRAGTEAFF.

The J gene is TRBJ2-3, the V gene TRBV7-2, with 11 bases identical to TRBD2. The CDR3 extends over 17 amino acids. CDR1 and CDR2 (germline): SGHTA, FQGNSA. V lost 1 base, J lost 2 bases, and 5 bases stayed unmatched. The CDR3 sequence: CASSLDLAGGPTDTQYF. CDR3 nucleotides: TGTGCCAGCAGCTTAGATCTAGCGGGGGGCCCCACAGATACGCAGTATTTT.

CDR3 amino acids: CSVEAGPNYGYTF. In DNA form, the CDR3 reads TGCAGCGTTGAGGCAGGGCCAAACTATGGCTACACCTTC. The chain links TRBV29-1 to TRBJ1-2; a possible D gene is TRBD1 (5 bases). There are 13 residues in the CDR3. Trimming took 3 bases from V and 2 from J, leaving 10 bases between them. Germline CDR1 is SQVTM and CDR2 is ANQGSEA.

V gene TRBV6-5 combines with J gene TRBJ2-4, with D hard to call. The CDR3 loop spans 11 amino acids. V gave up 7 bases and J gave up 9 bases, with 10 bases separating them. Germline V gene lookup returns CDR1 MNHEY and CDR2 SVGAGI. CDR3 DNA sequence: TGTGCCAGCACGCAAGGAATCATTCAGTACTTC. Its translation: CASTQGIIQYF.

This chain joins TRBV28 and TRBJ2-5; D gene unclear. The CDR3 extends over 11 amino acids. The germline gives CDR1 MDHEN, CDR2 SYDVKM. V lost 7 bases, J lost 2 bases, and 5 bases lay in between. CDR3 in DNA: TGTGCCAGCAACCTGCAAGAGACCCAGTACTTC. It specifies CASNLQETQYF. Based on the CDR3 plus reference TRBV28 and TRBJ2-5, the full variable domain is DVKVTQSSRYLVKRTGEKVFLECVQDMDHENMFWYRQDPGLGLRLIYFSYDVKMKEKGDIPEGYSVSREKKERFSLILESASTNQTSMYLCASNLQETQYFGPGTRLLVL.

The gene calls are TRBV5-6 and TRBJ2-3, with D possibly being TRBD1 or TRBD2 (5 bases each). Germline loops: CDR1 SGHDT, CDR2 YYEEEE. The CDR3 contains 16 residues. The ends were cut back, 3 bases at V and 0 bases at J, with 14 bases in the middle. The DNA of the CDR3 is TGTGCCAGCAGCTGGGGGTATGGCGGGAGCACAGATACGCAGTATTTT. As protein: CASSWGYGGSTDTQYF.

The CDR3 here is CASSSLSGTQYF. CDR3 sequence (DNA): TGTGCCAGCAGCTCATTGTCGGGGACCCAGTACTTC. The chain employs TRBV13 and TRBJ2-3; D remains ambiguous. The J call is doubtful: the DNA matches TRBJ2-5 better. Germline V gives CDR1 PRHDT, CDR2 FYEKMQ (reference sequence). The CDR3 runs 12 residues.

This clonotype was detected many times. This chain links TRBV29-1 with TRBJ2-4, with D possibly being TRBD1 (5 bases). Trimming removed 7 bases from V and 2 bases from J, with 12 bases in between. CDR1 is SQVTM and CDR2 is ANQGSEA in the germline V gene. The CDR3 is 13 residues long. CDR3: CSAQGASKNIQYF. CDR3 nucleotides: TGCAGCGCCCAAGGGGCGTCCAAAAACATTCAGTACTTC.

The chain recombines TRBV5-1 with TRBJ2-1, with D possibly being TRBD1 (5 bases). The CDR3 is 13 amino acids. Germline V gene data show CDR1 as SGHRS and CDR2 as YFSETQ. V was pared by 4 bases and J by 13 bases, with 18 bases between. CDR3 sequence: CASSLVDPRVQFF. The CDR3 DNA reads TGCGCCAGCAGCCTCGTGGACCCCAGGGTTCAGTTCTTC.

The V and J genes are TRBV20-1 and TRBJ1-1; D is perhaps TRBD1 (6 bases). The CDR3 sequence is 13 residues long. Germline V gives CDR1 DFQATT, CDR2 SNEGSKA (reference sequence). Between the trimmed V and J ends, which lost 6 bases and 0 bases, there was a span of 11 bases. The CDR3 bases are TGCAGTGCCCGGGGGGCCGTGAACACTGAAGCTTTCTTT. Encoded protein: CSARGAVNTEAFF.

This chain links TRBV7-3 with TRBJ2-3; the D gene could be TRBD1 or TRBD2 (5 bases each). V gave up 2 bases and J gave up 4 bases, with 13 bases separating them. The germline V gene encodes CDR1 SGHTA and CDR2 FQGTGA. The CDR3 runs to 15 residues. DNA for the CDR3: TGTGCCAGCAGCTTAGAGGGGTTCGGGGCAGATACGCAGTATTTT. It codes for CASSLEGFGADTQYF.

The chain uses TRBV18 and TRBJ1-6; D unclear. The CDR3 loop spans 14 amino acids. CDR1 and CDR2 (germline): KGHSH, LQKENI. V was cut by 2 bases and J by 7 bases, with 9 bases left in between. Written as DNA, the CDR3 is TGTGCCAGCTCACCAAAGCAGTACAATTCACCCCTCCACTTT. It yields the protein CASSPKQYNSPLHF.